This TCR beta chain was retrieved from a study of cytomegalovirus exposure and HLA in healthy donors. Study details: The roughly 120 million unique TCR beta sequences, from some 170 million T cells, were found by an earlier analysis.

The PCR made use of 60 Vbeta and 13 Jbeta primers. Here immunoSEQ multiplex PCR was the method, and the copy in TCRdb shows in-frame clones only, minus some. The data show about 160,000 clones, with 82% seen just once and about 1.6% held by the top ten. Study-level findings and limits: Several top significant clusters appeared, in a later analysis, to be linked to common viral pathogens.

Comment on this clone: No antigen is known for it.

The CDR3 has 14 residues. Germline values: CDR1 MNHEY, CDR2 SVGAGI. The ends were cut back, 5 bases at V and 10 bases at J, with 20 bases in the middle. The receptor comes from a girl between 10 and 17 years old in good health and CMV-seropositive. Specimen: PBMCs. The chain recombines TRBV6-5 with TRBJ2-5; D unresolved. Written as DNA, the CDR3 is TGTGCCAGCAGTCCCCCCCTACGTTCCAATGTCCAGTACTTC. Its protein is CASSPPLRSNVQYF.